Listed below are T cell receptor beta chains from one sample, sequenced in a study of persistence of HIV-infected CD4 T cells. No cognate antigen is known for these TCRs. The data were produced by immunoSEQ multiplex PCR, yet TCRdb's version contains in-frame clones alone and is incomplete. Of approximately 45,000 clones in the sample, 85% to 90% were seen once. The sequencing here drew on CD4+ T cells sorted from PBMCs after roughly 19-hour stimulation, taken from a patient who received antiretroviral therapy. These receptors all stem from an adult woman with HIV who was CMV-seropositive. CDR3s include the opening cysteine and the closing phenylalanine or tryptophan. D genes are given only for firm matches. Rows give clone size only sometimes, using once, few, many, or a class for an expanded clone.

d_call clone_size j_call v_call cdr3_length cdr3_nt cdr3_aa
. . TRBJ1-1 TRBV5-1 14 TGCGCCAGCAGCTTGGGGACGGTGAACACTGAAGCTTTCTTT CASSLGTVNTEAFF
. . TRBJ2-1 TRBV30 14 TGTGCCTGGAACAGGCAGTACTCCTACAATGAGCAGTTCTTC CAWNRQYSYNEQFF
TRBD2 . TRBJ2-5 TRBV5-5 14 TGTGCCAGCAGCAATAGCGGGGGGGCGAAGACCCAGTACTTC CASSNSGGAKTQYF
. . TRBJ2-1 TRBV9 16 TGTGCCAGCAGCGTACTAGGGGGGGCCTCATACAATGAGCAGTTCTTC CASSVLGGASYNEQFF
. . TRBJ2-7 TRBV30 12 TGTGCCTGGAGTACCTATTCCTACGAGCAGTACTTC CAWSTYSYEQYF
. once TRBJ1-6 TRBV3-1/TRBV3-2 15 TGTGCCAGCAGCCAAGCGGGGGGAATGGGTTCACCCCTCCACTTT CASSQAGGMGSPLHF
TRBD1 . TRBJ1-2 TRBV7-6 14 TGTGCCAGCAGCTCCGGACAGGGTGGCTATGGCTACACCTTC CASSSGQGGYGYTF
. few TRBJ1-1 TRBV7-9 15 TGTGCCAGCAGCTTCGGTGGAAGTCGGTCCACTGAAGCTTTCTTT CASSFGGSRSTEAFF
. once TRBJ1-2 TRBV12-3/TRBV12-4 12 TGTGCCAGCAGACGATCAGGGGCCGGCTACACCTTC CASRRSGAGYTF
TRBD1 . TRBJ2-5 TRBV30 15 TGTGCCTGGAGTTCCGGGACAGGGGGCCCTGGGACCCAGTACTTC CAWSSGTGGPGTQYF
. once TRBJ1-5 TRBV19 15 TGTGCCAGTAACTCTTATGCGACGGCTAATCAGCCCCAGCATTTT CASNSYATANQPQHF
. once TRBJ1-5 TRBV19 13 TGTGCCAGTAGTTACGGAAACAATCAGCCCCAGCATTTT CASSYGNNQPQHF
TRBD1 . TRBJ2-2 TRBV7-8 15 TGTGCCAGCAACCTGCAGGGGGCAATGGCCGGGGAGCTGTTTTTT CASNLQGAMAGELFF
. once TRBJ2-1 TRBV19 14 TGTGCCAGTAGTAGAACCGGGACCCACAATGAGCAGTTCTTC CASSRTGTHNEQFF
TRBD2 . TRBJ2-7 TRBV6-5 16 TGTGCCAGCAGTTACCCTCTAGCGGGAGGAGTTTACGAGCAGTACTTC CASSYPLAGGVYEQYF
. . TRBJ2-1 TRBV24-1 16 TGTGCCACCAGTGATTCCAGGGCGCAAGGCTACAATGAGCAGTTCTTC CATSDSRAQGYNEQFF
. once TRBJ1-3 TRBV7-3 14 TGTGCCAGCAGCCCGGGACCCTCTGGAAACACCATATATTTT CASSPGPSGNTIYF
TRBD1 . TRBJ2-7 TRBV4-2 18 TGTGCCAGCAGCCAAGAGGAGAGATGGACAGGGAAGGGCTACGAGCAGTACTTC CASSQEERWTGKGYEQYF
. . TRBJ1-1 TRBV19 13 TGTGCCAGTATGATGGGGAGGGATCGGGAAGCTTTCTTT CASMMGRDREAFF
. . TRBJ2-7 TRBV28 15 TGTGCCAGCAGTCCCTCGACTAGTTTCACCTACGAGCAGTACTTC CASSPSTSFTYEQYF
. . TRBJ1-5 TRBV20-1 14 TGCAGTGCTAGTGATACAGGGACCAATCAGCCCCAGCATTTT CSASDTGTNQPQHF
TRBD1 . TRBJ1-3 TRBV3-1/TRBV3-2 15 TGTGCCAGCAGCCTTACAGGGGGCATCAGAAACACCATATATTTT CASSLTGGIRNTIYF
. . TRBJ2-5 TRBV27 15 TGTGCCAGCGCGACCTTACAGGGTCGAAGAGAGACCCAGTACTTC CASATLQGRRETQYF
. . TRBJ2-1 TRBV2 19 TGTGCCAGCAGTGTTTTGGTCGGCCCCGGGGGCGGGAGCGACAATGAGCAGTTCTTC CASSVLVGPGGGSDNEQFF
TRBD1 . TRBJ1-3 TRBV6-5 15 TGTGCCAGCAGGAGGACAGGGGGCTCTGGAAACACCATATATTTT CASRRTGGSGNTIYF
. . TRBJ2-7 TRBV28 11 TGTGCCAGCAGTTTACAGTACGAGCAGTACTTC CASSLQYEQYF
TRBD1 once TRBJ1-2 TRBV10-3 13 TGTGCCATCAGTGGGACAGGACGGAGTGGCTACACCTTC CAISGTGRSGYTF
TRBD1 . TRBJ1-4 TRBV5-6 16 TGTGCCAGCAGCTTGGCGGGGGGACAGCATAATGAAAAACTGTTTTTT CASSLAGGQHNEKLFF
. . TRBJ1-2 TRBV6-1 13 TGTGCCAGCAGTGAAGCAGGTTCCCGTGGCTACACCTTC CASSEAGSRGYTF
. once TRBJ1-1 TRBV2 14 TGTGCCAGCAGTGTCCTACGGGGGGACACTGAAGCTTTCTTT CASSVLRGDTEAFF
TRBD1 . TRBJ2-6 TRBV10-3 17 TGTGCCATCAGGCCGGGACAGGGTCCATCTGGGGCCAACGTCCTGACTTTC CAIRPGQGPSGANVLTF
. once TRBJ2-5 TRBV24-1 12 TGTGCCACCAGTGATTCGCCGGGGACCCAGTACTTC CATSDSPGTQYF
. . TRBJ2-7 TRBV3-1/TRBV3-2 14 TGTGCCAGCAGCCAACTCTTAACTCGTAGTCAGCAGTACTTC CASSQLLTRSQQYF
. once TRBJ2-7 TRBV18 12 TGTGCCAGCTCACCACAGGGTGACGAGCAGTACTTC CASSPQGDEQYF
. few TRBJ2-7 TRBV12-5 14 TGTGCTAGTTCCCGGGATGTCCGAACCTACGAGCAGTACTTC CASSRDVRTYEQYF